Listed below are T cell receptor beta chains from one sample, sequenced in a study of CD8 T cells in ankylosing spondylitis. TCRdb fed the 5' RACE reads into MiXCR, producing one record per CDR3 protein. The sample has 230,000 or so distinct CDR3 sequences; 15% to 20% are singletons. The sequenced material came from blood, either unsorted or a sorted T cell fraction (not recorded which). These TCRs come from a male donor with ankylosing spondylitis or in good health (not recorded which). Each CDR3 is given with its conserved first and last residue.

V,CDR3
TRBV20-1,CSASRAPNTGELFF
TRBV6-5,CASSYHEGTDTQYF
TRBV29-1,CSVVQKQETQYF
TRBV11-2,CASSLRQGATTGELFF
TRBV4-1,CASSPRMEKLFF
TRBV5-1,CARQGYEQYF
TRBV28,CASRDEAAGKSDGYTF
TRBV6-2/TRBV6-3,CASSYWGSNEQFF
TRBV7-9,CASSPAGGGMETQYF
TRBV4-1,CASSQEGTGVYNEQFF
TRBV2,CASRPGGDYNEQFF
TRBV9,CASSARTDSGSGQETQYF
TRBV29-1,CSVEDWEGAGANVLTF
TRBV7-9,CASSPPIYNEQFF
TRBV28,CASSFPQVAGEPQHF
TRBV20-1,CSASGLAGAGETQYF
TRBV29-1,CSLTIYNEQFF
TRBV6-5,CASRYRGRDSEAFF
TRBV20-1,CSARDWAGVTDTQYF
TRBV6-1,CASSDMGGGYEQYF
TRBV7-2,CASSFWTGRVGELFF
TRBV5-1,CASSRGEGEFRTGELFF
TRBV28,CASSHTSGATYEQYF